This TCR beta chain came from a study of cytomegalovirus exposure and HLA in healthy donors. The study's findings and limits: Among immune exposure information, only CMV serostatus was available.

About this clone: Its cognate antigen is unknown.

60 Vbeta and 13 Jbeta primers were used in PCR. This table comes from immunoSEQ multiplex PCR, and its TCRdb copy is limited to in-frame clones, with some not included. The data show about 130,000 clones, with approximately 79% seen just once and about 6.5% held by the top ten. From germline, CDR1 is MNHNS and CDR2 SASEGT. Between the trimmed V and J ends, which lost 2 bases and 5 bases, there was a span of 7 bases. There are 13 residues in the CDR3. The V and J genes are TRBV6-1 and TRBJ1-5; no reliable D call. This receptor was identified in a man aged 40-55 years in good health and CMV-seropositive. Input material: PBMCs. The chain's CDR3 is CASSEREDQPQHF. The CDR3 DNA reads TGTGCCAGCAGTGAACGGGAAGATCAGCCCCAGCATTTT.